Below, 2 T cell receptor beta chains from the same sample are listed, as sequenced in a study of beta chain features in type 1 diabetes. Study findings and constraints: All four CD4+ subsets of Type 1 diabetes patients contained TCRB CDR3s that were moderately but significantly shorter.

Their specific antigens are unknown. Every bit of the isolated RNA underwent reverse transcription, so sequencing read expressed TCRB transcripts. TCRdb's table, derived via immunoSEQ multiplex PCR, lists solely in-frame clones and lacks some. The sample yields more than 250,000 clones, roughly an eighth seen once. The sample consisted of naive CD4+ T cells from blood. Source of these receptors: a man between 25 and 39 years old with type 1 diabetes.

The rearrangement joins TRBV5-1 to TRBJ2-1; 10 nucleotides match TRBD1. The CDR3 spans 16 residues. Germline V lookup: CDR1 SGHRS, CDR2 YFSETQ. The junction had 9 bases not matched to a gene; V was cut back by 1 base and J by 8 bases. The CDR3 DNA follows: TGCGCCAGCAGCTTGTATTTGAGACAGGGGGCCTATGAGCAGTTCTTC. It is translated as CASSLYLRQGAYEQFF.

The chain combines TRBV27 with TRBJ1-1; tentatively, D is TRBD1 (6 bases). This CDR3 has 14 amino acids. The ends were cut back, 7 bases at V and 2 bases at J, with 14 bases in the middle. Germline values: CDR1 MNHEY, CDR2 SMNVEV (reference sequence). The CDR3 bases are TGTGCCAGCACCAAAGTCAGGGGTAACACTGAAGCTTTCTTT. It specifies CASTKVRGNTEAFF.